Listed below are T cell receptor beta chains from one sample, sequenced in a study of shared clonotypes between healthy human individuals. Here immunoSEQ multiplex PCR was the method, and the copy in TCRdb shows in-frame clones only, minus some. This sample has millions of clones, with 90% to 95% found just once. Specimen: naive CD4+ T cells sorted from blood. Every receptor here comes from a man between 18 and 35 years old in good health. Both conserved end residues are trimmed from each CDR3. The D gene is left open where the match is weak.

.,10,TRBJ1-2,TRBV7-7,ASSVTREGYT
.,10,TRBJ1-2,TRBV29-1,SVATGWRGYT
.,15,TRBJ2-7,TRBV21-1,ASSNQLLSGTGSEQY
TRBD1,12,TRBJ1-6,TRBV5-1,ASKVETGNSPLH
.,12,TRBJ1-3,TRBV28,ASSTGEPGNTIY
.,12,TRBJ2-7,TRBV5-6,ASSLAGLSYEQY
.,14,TRBJ2-6,TRBV5-1,ASQQGSLTGANVLT
TRBD1,12,TRBJ1-2,TRBV5-1,ASSSGQGGDGYT
TRBD1,15,TRBJ1-6,TRBV28,ASSLRDRVTYNSPLH
TRBD1,13,TRBJ2-2,TRBV6-1,ASTRQGESNGELF
TRBD2,13,TRBJ2-5,TRBV6-6,ASSSGLAGEETQY
TRBD2,16,TRBJ2-3,TRBV5-4,ASSLGTSGGRSTDTQY
TRBD1,13,TRBJ1-1,TRBV2,ASRPRQGVNTEAF
.,13,TRBJ2-1,TRBV5-1,ASSLGGNSYNEQF